Each of the 20 T cell receptor beta chains below was sequenced from the same sample in a study of memory CD4+ T cells and cytomegalovirus serostatus. Single viable CD3+CD4+CD8-CD45RO+ cells were sorted as the memory CD4+ T cells. Some clones are missing from TCRdb's copy, which holds only in-frame ones; the method was immunoSEQ multiplex PCR. The data contain about 31,000 clones, around 76% of them seen just once; the ten biggest clones take up over 0.55%. Sequencing was done on a sample of memory CD4+ T cells from blood. The receptor set was obtained from an adult in good health and CMV-seronegative. Some clones in this sample may be carry-over from other donors' samples.

V usage is TRBV28 and J usage is TRBJ1-2; TRBD1 is a possible D gene (5 bases). This CDR3 region has 13 residues. Looked up from germline, CDR1 is MDHEN and CDR2 is SYDVKM. The V end lost 6 bases, the J end lost 5 bases, and 13 bases lay between the germline ends. CDR3: CASRTTASYGYTF. CDR3 coding DNA: TGTGCCAGCAGGACGACAGCGTCTTATGGCTACACCTTC.

The genes are TRBV5-6 and TRBJ1-3, with 7 bases aligning to TRBD1. The CDR3 covers 16 residues. V was pared by 4 bases and J by 8 bases, with 15 bases of the junction left unmatched. CDR1 is SGHDT and CDR2 is YYEEEE in the germline V gene. The DNA of the CDR3 is TGTGCCAGCAGCCCGCAAGGGGGCGCGTGGGTAGACACCATATATTTT. Its protein is CASSPQGGAWVDTIYF.

This sequence joins TRBV6-4 and TRBJ1-5; possible D gene TRBD1, 6 bases. This CDR3 is built from 14 residues. Trimming cost V 7 bases and J 6 bases, with 16 bases left between them. The V gene's germline CDR1 is MRHNA and CDR2 SNTAGT. CDR3: CASKTDRRGQPQHF. CDR3 DNA: TGTGCCAGCAAGACCGACAGGAGGGGTCAGCCCCAGCATTTT.

This clone was counted a single time. The V and J genes are TRBV10-3 and TRBJ2-7, with D perhaps assigned TRBD1 or TRBD2 (5 bases each). CDR1 is ENHRY, CDR2 SYGVKD, per germline. The CDR3 has 15 residues. Trimming took 3 bases from V and 3 from J, leaving 15 bases between them. CDR3 loop: CAISDNTGGDYEQYF. CDR3 coding DNA: TGTGCCATCAGTGACAATACAGGAGGAGACTACGAGCAGTACTTC.

This clone was observed a handful of times. V gene TRBV10-3 combines with J gene TRBJ2-5; D may be TRBD2 (6 bases). This CDR3 region has 14 residues. Deletions cut 8 bases from V and 5 bases from J, with 18 bases between. CDR1 is ENHRY and CDR2 is SYGVKD in the germline V gene. The CDR3 DNA follows: TGTGCCATCGGGGGGATCGGGGGTTTGGAGACCCAGTACTTC. Translation: CAIGGIGGLETQYF.

The table lists this clone with a few counts. V usage is TRBV19 and J usage is TRBJ1-5; 9 nucleotides line up with TRBD1. Germline loops: CDR1 LNHDA, CDR2 SQIVND (reference sequence). This CDR3 is built from 16 residues. Unmatched junction bases numbered 9, after V lost 5 bases and J lost 4 bases. CDR3 region: CASSPGQGVGNQPQHF. The DNA of the CDR3 is TGTGCCAGTAGTCCGGGACAGGGAGTTGGGAATCAGCCCCAGCATTTT. Supplemented by reference TRBV19 and TRBJ1-5, the full variable domain reads DGGITQSPKYLFRKEGQNVTLSCEQNLNHDAMYWYRQDPGQGLRLIYYSQIVNDFQKGDIAEGYSVSREKKESFPLTVTSAQKNPTAFYLCASSPGQGVGNQPQHFGDGTRLSIL.

This rearrangement joins TRBV29-1 to TRBJ1-2; no firm D call. Germline V CDR1 and CDR2: SQVTM, ANQGSEA. CDR3 size: 12 residues. Trimming cost V 4 bases and J 8 bases, with 14 bases left between them. CDR3 amino acids: CSVASLREGYTF. CDR3 DNA: TGCAGCGTTGCGTCCCTTCGGGAGGGCTACACCTTC.

The chain couples TRBV23-1 to TRBJ1-2, with no clear D. TRBV23-1 is reported as an ORF; its role is uncertain. The length of the CDR3 is 14 residues. Trimming removed 3 bases from V and 7 bases from J, with 15 bases in between. The CDR3 region is CASSHPSFLFGYTF. In DNA, the CDR3 is TGCGCCAGCAGTCACCCCAGCTTCCTATTTGGCTACACCTTC.

The chain carries TRBV7-2 and TRBJ1-2, with a weak D call TRBD1 (6 bases). Trimming stripped 4 bases from V and 7 bases from J, with 10 bases between. The CDR3 length is 12 residues. Per germline, CDR1 SGHTA and CDR2 FQGNSA. The CDR3 nucleotides read TGTGCCAGCAGCTCGAACAGGGTTGGCTACACCTTC. Translated, it gives CASSSNRVGYTF.

This chain uses TRBV7-9 with TRBJ2-1, with 10 nucleotides matching TRBD2. The J segment lost 3 bases and the V segment lost 5 bases, leaving 7 bases of the junction unmatched. Looked up from germline, CDR1 is SEHNR and CDR2 is FQNEAQ (reference sequence). The CDR3 covers 16 residues. The CDR3, as DNA: TGTGCCAGCAGCCCGAGCGGGGGGGCCCTCTACAATGAGCAGTTCTTC. It translates to CASSPSGGALYNEQFF.

The chain recombines TRBV5-6 with TRBJ1-1; the match to TRBD1 covers 8 bases. The V and J ends lost 0 bases and 5 bases, in that order; junction bases with no gene match: 6. This CDR3 comprises 15 residues. Per the germline V gene, CDR1 is SGHDT and CDR2 is YYEEEE. The CDR3 is CASSLGPDRGTEAFF. The CDR3 DNA follows: TGTGCCAGCAGCTTGGGGCCTGACAGGGGAACTGAAGCTTTCTTT.

The chain uses TRBV5-3 and TRBJ1-1; 7 bases align to TRBD1. TRBV5-3 is identified as an open reading frame with a role that is uncertain. Trimming at V came to 5 bases and at J to 4 bases, leaving 8 bases not matched to a gene. The CDR3 length is 14 residues. DNA for the CDR3: TGTGCCAGAAGGTCAGGGGGGATAGGCACTGAAGCTTTCTTT. Its protein product is CARRSGGIGTEAFF.

This chain uses TRBV27 with TRBJ2-6; 8 nucleotides match TRBD1. With 4 bases clipped from V and 2 bases from J, the junction kept 1 base outside the gene matches. The CDR3 is 15 residues long. The germline CDR1 and CDR2 sequences are MNHEY and SMNVEV (reference sequence). The CDR3 protein is CASSSTGAGANVLTF. As DNA, the CDR3 is TGTGCCAGCAGTTCGACAGGGGCTGGGGCCAACGTCCTGACTTTC.

The V call is TRBV30, the J call TRBJ1-3; D is unresolved. Trimming took off 0 bases at V and 4 bases at J, with 4 bases between the two ends. This CDR3 has 12 residues. The germline V gene encodes CDR1 GTSNPN and CDR2 SVGIG (reference sequence). Here the CDR3 DNA reads TGTGCCTGGAGTGTACAGGGAAACACCATATATTTT. Its protein is CAWSVQGNTIYF. The full variable domain, its missing parts supplied by reference TRBV30 and TRBJ1-3, is SQTIHQWPATLVQPVGSPLSLECTVEGTSNPNLYWYRQAAGRGLQLLFYSVGIGQISSEVPQNLSASRPQDRQFILSSKKLLLSDSGFYLCAWSVQGNTIYFGEGSWLTVV.

This rearrangement joins TRBV2 to TRBJ2-5; D is possibly TRBD1 or TRBD2 (5 bases each). The CDR3 loop spans 13 amino acids. The germline V gene has CDR1 SNHLY and CDR2 FYNNEI. V was pared by 6 bases and J by 7 bases, with 15 bases between. CDR3: CASRSGTYGTQYF. DNA of the CDR3: TGTGCCAGCAGATCAGGGACCTACGGGACCCAGTACTTC. Complete variable domain (other parts from reference TRBV2 and TRBJ2-5): EPEVTQTPSHQVTQMGQEVILRCVPISNHLYFYWYRQILGQKVEFLVSFYNNEISEKSEIFDDQFSVERPDGSNFTLKIRSTKLEDSAMYFCASRSGTYGTQYFGPGTRLLVL.

This chain joins TRBV7-9 and TRBJ1-6; no definite D call. CDR1 SEHNR and CDR2 FQNEAQ come from the germline V gene (reference sequence). The CDR3 extends over 14 amino acids. Trimming removed 1 base at V and 9 bases at J, with 10 bases between. The CDR3 here is CASSLGQRGSPLHF. CDR3 DNA: TGTGCCAGCAGCTTAGGACAACGGGGTTCACCCCTCCACTTT.

This rearrangement joins TRBV27 to TRBJ2-7; 9 bases agree with TRBD2. Trimming at V came to 4 bases and at J to 2 bases, leaving 6 bases not matched to a gene. This CDR3 is built from 15 residues. The germline CDR1 and CDR2 sequences are MNHEY and SMNVEV (reference sequence). The CDR3 coding sequence is TGTGCCAGCAGTTCCTTAGCGGGGGAGACCTACGAGCAGTACTTC. It specifies CASSSLAGETYEQYF.

The chain joins TRBV6-6 to TRBJ2-5; D is uncertain. CDR1 is MNHNY and CDR2 is SVGAGI in the germline V gene (reference sequence). The CDR3 has 14 residues. Trimming took off 5 bases at V and 4 bases at J, with 14 bases between the two ends. In nucleotides, the CDR3 is TGTGCCAGCAGTCCCCGGACCCGTAGAGAGACCCAGTACTTC. This translates into CASSPRTRRETQYF.

This rearrangement joins TRBV28 to TRBJ2-7, with D perhaps TRBD1 or TRBD2 (5 bases each). CDR1 is MDHEN and CDR2 is SYDVKM in the germline V gene. V lost 2 bases, J lost 2 bases, and 7 bases lay in between. This CDR3 is 13 amino acids long. The CDR3 coding sequence is TGTGCCAGCAGTTTACGGGGCCCCTACGAGCAGTACTTC. This gives the protein CASSLRGPYEQYF.

The count of this clone is one. The V call is TRBV5-5, the J call TRBJ1-2; weak D call: TRBD1 (6 bases). The CDR3 length is 16 residues. V lost 0 bases to trimming and J lost 4 bases, with 16 bases between them. The germline gives CDR1 SGHKS, CDR2 YYEKEE (reference sequence). The CDR3 DNA sequence: TGTGCCAGCAGCTTGGGGGGGCTCAGGGCAGGCTATGGCTACACCTTC. This encodes CASSLGGLRAGYGYTF.